One and the same sample provided the 12 T cell receptor beta chains below, sequenced in a study of memory CD4+ T cells and cytomegalovirus serostatus. Clones were sequenced by immunoSEQ multiplex PCR, and TCRdb holds only the in-frame ones, with some missing. The sample gives approximately 44,000 clones, 76% of which show up once; around 2% is in the top ten. The sort gate was single viable CD3+CD4+CD8-CD45RO+ cells for memory CD4+ T cells. Material for sequencing was memory CD4+ T cells from blood. All receptors derive from an adult in good health and CMV-seronegative.

This chain joins TRBV5-1 and TRBJ1-1; possibly TRBD1 for D (5 bases). This CDR3 has 12 residues. The V end lost 7 bases, the J end lost 1 base, and 8 bases lay between the germline ends. CDR1 SGHRS and CDR2 YFSETQ come from the germline V gene. The CDR3 region has the DNA TGCGCCAGCGGGCAGGGGAACACTGAAGCTTTCTTT. Its protein product is CASGQGNTEAFF.

The CDR3 protein is CASSVDGPPAPRGPQYF. The CDR3 DNA reads TGTGCCAGCAGCGTAGATGGACCGCCAGCTCCTCGGGGTCCGCAGTATTTT. This chain joins TRBV9 and TRBJ2-3; a possible D gene is TRBD2 (5 bases). From germline, CDR1 is SGDLS and CDR2 YYNGEE. There are 17 residues in the CDR3. The V end lost 0 bases, the J end lost 10 bases, and 24 bases lay between the germline ends.

The V and J genes are TRBV7-2 and TRBJ1-5; D may be TRBD1 (5 bases). Germline CDR1 SGHTA, CDR2 FQGNSA. V lost 5 bases and J lost 6, with 20 bases in between. This CDR3 comprises 16 residues. The CDR3 region has the DNA TGTGCCAGCAGCCCCCGGACCGGGGCGGGGGGTCAGCCCCAGCATTTT. It yields the protein CASSPRTGAGGQPQHF.

V and J are TRBV2 and TRBJ2-3, with D unclear. CDR1 SNHLY and CDR2 FYNNEI come from the germline V gene. The CDR3 covers 14 residues. The V and J ends lost 3 bases and 1 base respectively, with 8 bases between them. CDR3 DNA sequence: TGTGCCAGCAGTGAGGGAAGAGGCACAGATACGCAGTATTTT. Amino acids: CASSEGRGTDTQYF.

This chain connects TRBV5-6 to TRBJ2-2, with D uncertain. The CDR3 extends over 14 amino acids. V was pared by 3 bases and J by 4 bases, with 10 bases between. The germline V gene encodes CDR1 SGHDT and CDR2 YYEEEE. The CDR3 DNA reads as TGTGCCAGCAGCTACGGGTTGGCCACCGGGGAGCTGTTTTTT. Encoded protein: CASSYGLATGELFF. Full variable domain (rest looked up from reference TRBV5-6 and TRBJ2-2): DAGVTQSPTHLIKTRGQQVTLRCSPKSGHDTVSWYQQALGQGPQFIFQYYEEEERQRGNFPDRFSGHQFPNYSSELNVNALLLGDSALYLCASSYGLATGELFFGEGSRLTVL.

By share, this clone ranks as medium-sized. This sequence joins TRBV5-1 and TRBJ2-2; 11 bases map to TRBD1. The CDR3 spans 16 residues. Germline V gene lookup returns CDR1 SGHRS and CDR2 YFSETQ. V gave up 4 bases and J gave up 6 bases; unmatched junction bases: 8. In nucleotides, the CDR3 is TGCGCCAGCAGCGGCGGGGACAGGGGGTTCTCCGGGGAGCTGTTTTTT. It specifies CASSGGDRGFSGELFF.

The V and J genes are TRBV27 and TRBJ2-3; D is possibly TRBD1 (5 bases). Trimming left V 7 bases short and J 2 bases short, with 10 bases between. This CDR3 is 13 amino acids long. The V gene's germline CDR1 is MNHEY and CDR2 SMNVEV (reference sequence). As DNA, the CDR3 is TGTGCCAGCAAGGGGTACTTCACAGATACGCAGTATTTT. It yields the protein CASKGYFTDTQYF.

The genes are TRBV14 and TRBJ2-3; D gene ambiguous. CDR3 length equals 12 residues. Trimming removed 1 base at V and 7 bases at J, with 6 bases between. Per the germline V gene, CDR1 is SGHDN and CDR2 is FVKESK. The CDR3 protein is CASSQGFYTQYF. DNA of the CDR3: TGTGCCAGCAGCCAAGGTTTTTATACGCAGTATTTT. Together with reference TRBV14 and TRBJ2-3, the CDR3 gives the full variable domain: EAGVTQFPSHSVIEKGQTVTLRCDPISGHDNLYWYRRVMGKEIKFLLHFVKESKQDESGMPNNRFLAERTGGTYSTLKVQPAELEDSGVYFCASSQGFYTQYFGPGTRLTVL.

The chain employs TRBV18 and TRBJ2-3; D not certain. Germline loops: CDR1 KGHSH, CDR2 LQKENI. Trimming took off 2 bases at V and 1 base at J, with 7 bases between the two ends. The CDR3 contains 14 residues. CDR3 loop: CASSPSTGTDTQYF. For the CDR3, the DNA is TGTGCCAGCTCACCATCCACAGGCACAGATACGCAGTATTTT.

This clone occurred once. The CDR3 nucleotides read TGTGCCAGCAGGTGGGGAGGATACACTGAAGCTTTCTTT. This encodes CASRWGGYTEAFF. The chain carries TRBV28 and TRBJ1-1, with D unresolved. This CDR3 has 13 amino acids. V lost 6 bases, J lost 3 bases, and 11 bases lay in between. The V gene's germline CDR1 is MDHEN and CDR2 SYDVKM.

The chain employs TRBV19 and TRBJ1-4, with 9 bases aligning to TRBD1. The CDR3 has 14 amino acids. Per the germline V gene, CDR1 is LNHDA and CDR2 is SQIVND (reference sequence). The V segment lost 6 bases and the J segment 7 bases; nucleotides outside the gene matches: 6. The CDR3 is CASSRTGDSEKLFF. The DNA for the CDR3 is TGTGCCAGTAGCAGGACAGGGGACAGTGAAAAACTGTTTTTT. The entire variable domain, with the rest obtained from reference TRBV19 and TRBJ1-4, is as follows: DGGITQSPKYLFRKEGQNVTLSCEQNLNHDAMYWYRQDPGQGLRLIYYSQIVNDFQKGDIAEGYSVSREKKESFPLTVTSAQKNPTAFYLCASSRTGDSEKLFFGSGTQLSVL.

This sequence joins TRBV5-4 and TRBJ2-3; 8 positions agree with TRBD2. CDR3 length: 16 residues. From germline, CDR1 is SGHNT and CDR2 YYREEE (reference sequence). The V segment lost 1 base and the J segment 2 bases; nucleotides outside the gene matches: 6. CDR3 sequence (DNA): TGTGCCAGCAGCTTGAGTGGCGGGGGGCTCACAGATACGCAGTATTTT. Protein sequence: CASSLSGGGLTDTQYF.